This entry lists 18 T cell receptor beta chains sequenced from one sample in a study of blood T cell repertoires in COVID-19. Sequencing was performed with immunoSEQ multiplex PCR; in TCRdb, only in-frame clones are kept and a portion is missing. The sample comprises about 120,000 clones, 87% of which are singletons, and more than 4.5% rests with the top ten. Sequences were obtained from peripheral blood. The receptor set was obtained from a human donor in a cohort sampled during active COVID-19.

The chain links TRBV5-1 to TRBJ2-1, with 7 bases matching TRBD1. The length of the CDR3 is 15 residues. After removal of 0 bases from V and 2 bases from J, the junction contained 2 bases not matched to a gene. Germline CDR1 and CDR2: SGHRS and YFSETQ. The CDR3 bases are TGCGCCAGCAGCTTGGATCAGGGGGCCTACAATGAGCAGTTCTTC. Translation gives CASSLDQGAYNEQFF.

The table lists this clone with a count of one. The CDR3 DNA is TGTGCCAGCAGTCTGACTAGCGGGAGCAATGAGCAGTTCTTC. Translated, it gives CASSLTSGSNEQFF. The J gene is TRBJ2-1, the V gene TRBV28, with 12 bases fitting TRBD2. V was pared by 5 bases and J by 6 bases, with 2 bases of the junction left unmatched. This CDR3 has 14 residues. CDR1 and CDR2 from the germline V gene are MDHEN and SYDVKM. Full variable domain (missing parts from reference TRBV28 and TRBJ2-1): DVKVTQSSRYLVKRTGEKVFLECVQDMDHENMFWYRQDPGLGLRLIYFSYDVKMKEKGDIPEGYSVSREKKERFSLILESASTNQTSMYLCASSLTSGSNEQFFGPGTRLTVL.

The gene calls are TRBV4-2 and TRBJ2-1, with D tentatively TRBD2 (5 bases). The germline V and J ends were trimmed by 4 bases and 7 bases, with 20 bases remaining between them. CDR3 length: 16 amino acids. Per germline, CDR1 LGHNA and CDR2 YNFKEQ. The CDR3 coding sequence is TGTGCCAGCAGCCCGTATGGGCTAGAACTAGAAAATGAGCAGTTCTTC. Its protein product is CASSPYGLELENEQFF.

This clone was counted ten times or more. V usage is TRBV19 and J usage is TRBJ1-4, with no clear D. Germline CDR1 LNHDA, CDR2 SQIVND (reference sequence). The CDR3 has 12 residues. Deletions cut 6 bases from V and 4 bases from J, with 6 bases between. CDR3 protein: CASRSYNEKLFF. In nucleotides, the CDR3 is TGTGCCAGTAGAAGCTATAATGAAAAACTGTTTTTT.

This chain links TRBV28 with TRBJ2-7; D gene unclear. The CDR3 is 17 amino acids. Looked up from germline, CDR1 is MDHEN and CDR2 is SYDVKM. V was trimmed by 5 bases and J by 0 bases, leaving 20 bases between them. CDR3 protein: CASSPLPRALSSYEQYF. For the CDR3, the DNA is TGTGCCAGCAGTCCCCTACCCCGAGCCCTGAGCTCCTACGAGCAGTACTTC. Based on the CDR3 plus reference TRBV28 and TRBJ2-7, the full variable domain is DVKVTQSSRYLVKRTGEKVFLECVQDMDHENMFWYRQDPGLGLRLIYFSYDVKMKEKGDIPEGYSVSREKKERFSLILESASTNQTSMYLCASSPLPRALSSYEQYFGPGTRLTVT.

The V gene is TRBV20-1, the J gene TRBJ2-7, with TRBD2 as a possible D gene (5 bases). The CDR3 totals 10 residues. V was pared by 3 bases and J by 7 bases, with 7 bases between. Germline CDR1 and CDR2: DFQATT and SNEGSKA (reference sequence). The DNA of the CDR3 is TGCAGTGCTAGTCGAGGGGAGCAGTACTTC. It specifies CSASRGEQYF.

The chain carries TRBV7-9 and TRBJ2-2, with TRBD1 as a possible D gene (5 bases). The V gene's germline CDR1 is SEHNR and CDR2 FQNEAQ (reference sequence). Trimming removed 5 bases from V and 6 bases from J, with 10 bases in between. The length of the CDR3 is 13 residues. The CDR3 DNA is TGTGCCAGCAGCCTCCAGACAGCCGGGGAGCTGTTTTTT. It encodes CASSLQTAGELFF. The variable domain in full, with the rest retrieved from reference TRBV7-9 and TRBJ2-2, is DTGVSQNPRHKITKRGQNVTFRCDPISEHNRLYWYRQTLGQGPEFLTYFQNEAQLEKSRLLSDRFSAERPKGSFSTLEIQRTEQGDSAMYLCASSLQTAGELFFGEGSRLTVL.

In its sample, this clone was seen once. The genes are TRBV20-1 and TRBJ2-7; TRBD1 is a possible D gene (6 bases). Trimming removed 5 bases from V and 2 bases from J, with 7 bases in between. The CDR3 sequence is 11 residues long. From germline, CDR1 is DFQATT and CDR2 SNEGSKA (reference sequence). This chain's CDR3 is CSAAGAYEQYF. The CDR3 DNA reads TGCAGTGCTGCAGGGGCCTACGAGCAGTACTTC.

The CDR3 loop is CASSLARVEQFF. The CDR3 DNA follows: TGTGCCAGCAGCTTAGCGCGGGTAGAGCAGTTCTTC. The V and J genes are TRBV7-2 and TRBJ2-1; D may be TRBD2 (5 bases). There are 12 residues in the CDR3. Trimming stripped 0 bases from V and 10 bases from J, with 7 bases between. The germline V gene encodes CDR1 SGHTA and CDR2 FQGNSA.

CDR3 protein: CASSPGQYTGELFF. DNA of the CDR3: TGCGCCAGCAGCCCGGGACAGTACACCGGGGAGCTGTTTTTT. This sequence joins TRBV5-1 and TRBJ2-2; 7 bases are shared with TRBD1. Germline V gene sequence: CDR1 SGHRS, CDR2 YFSETQ. V shed 4 bases and J 3 bases; nucleotides not matched to a gene: 3. The CDR3 has 14 amino acids.

The gene calls are TRBV19 and TRBJ2-7; a possible D gene is TRBD1 (6 bases). Germline values: CDR1 LNHDA, CDR2 SQIVND (reference sequence). There are 14 residues in the CDR3. V was trimmed by 5 bases and J by 4 bases, leaving 15 bases between them. In DNA form, the CDR3 reads TGTGCCAGTAGTCCTCGGGACAATATTTACGAGCAGTACTTC. Translation: CASSPRDNIYEQYF.

This clone was detected only once. The chain employs TRBV30 and TRBJ2-3; perhaps TRBD2 as D (6 bases). The germline CDR1 and CDR2 sequences are GTSNPN and SVGIG (reference sequence). The CDR3 covers 16 residues. Deletions cut 2 bases from V and 5 bases from J, with 20 bases between. The CDR3 loop is CAWSPSSAFGGDTQYF. CDR3 in DNA: TGTGCCTGGAGTCCGTCTAGCGCGTTCGGTGGAGATACGCAGTATTTT.

The V call is TRBV7-9, the J call TRBJ2-3; no firm D call. V lost 3 bases, J lost 8 bases, and 15 bases lay in between. The CDR3 extends over 14 amino acids. Germline V gives CDR1 SEHNR, CDR2 FQNEAQ (reference sequence). The CDR3 DNA reads as TGTGCCAGCAGCTTGATGTTTGGGTCGGGTACGCAGTATTTT. Amino acid sequence: CASSLMFGSGTQYF.

The chain has TRBV5-6 and TRBJ1-1; D is perhaps TRBD1 (6 bases). Between the trimmed V and J ends, which lost 4 bases and 2 bases, there was a span of 15 bases. Germline assignment: CDR1 SGHDT and CDR2 YYEEEE. The CDR3 contains 15 residues. CDR3 sequence (DNA): TGTGCCAGCAGCCCTTTCGGACAGCCCAACACTGAAGCTTTCTTT. Translated: CASSPFGQPNTEAFF.

The chain uses TRBV6-5 and TRBJ2-5, with 8 bases identical to TRBD2. The V and J ends lost 6 bases and 3 bases, in that order; junction bases with no gene match: 6. The germline gives CDR1 MNHEY, CDR2 SVGAGI. The CDR3 extends over 14 amino acids. The CDR3 sequence is CASSPAGAKETQYF. The DNA for the CDR3 is TGTGCCAGCAGCCCAGCGGGGGCTAAAGAGACCCAGTACTTC.

The rearrangement uses TRBV28 and TRBJ2-2, with TRBD1 matching over 9 bases. Trimming took 4 bases from V and 5 from J; bases not matched to a gene: 8. The CDR3 extends over 16 amino acids. Germline V gene sequence: CDR1 MDHEN, CDR2 SYDVKM. The CDR3 bases are TGTGCCAGCAGTTCCCCCGGGACAGGGAGGACCGGGGAGCTGTTTTTT. This encodes CASSSPGTGRTGELFF.

The V call is TRBV29-1, the J call TRBJ2-2; perhaps TRBD1 as D (5 bases). Trimming shortened V by 6 bases and J by 5 bases, and 19 bases separated the two germline ends. CDR1 and CDR2 from the germline V gene are SQVTM and ANQGSEA. The CDR3 extends over 15 amino acids. For the CDR3, the DNA is TGCAGCGTCGCTACAGGCGGAGTGGGGACCGGGGAGCTGTTTTTT. It translates to CSVATGGVGTGELFF.

This clone was seen a single time. V usage is TRBV29-1 and J usage is TRBJ2-1; TRBD2 aligns across 13 bases. J was trimmed by 0 bases and V by 4 bases; bases with no gene match: 3. Germline CDR1 reads SQVTM; CDR2 reads ANQGSEA. The CDR3 length is 16 residues. The CDR3 bases are TGCAGCGTTGCGACTAGCGGGGGGAGCTCCTACAATGAGCAGTTCTTC. Translation: CSVATSGGSSYNEQFF.